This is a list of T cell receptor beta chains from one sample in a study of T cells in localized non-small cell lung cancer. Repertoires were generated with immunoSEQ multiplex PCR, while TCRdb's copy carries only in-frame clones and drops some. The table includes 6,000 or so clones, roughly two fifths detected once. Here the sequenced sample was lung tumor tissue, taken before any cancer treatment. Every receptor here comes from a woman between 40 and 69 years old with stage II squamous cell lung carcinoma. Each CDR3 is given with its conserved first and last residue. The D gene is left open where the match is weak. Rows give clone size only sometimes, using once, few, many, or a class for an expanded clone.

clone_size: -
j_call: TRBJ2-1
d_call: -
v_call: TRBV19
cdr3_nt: TGTGCCAGTAGTAGGGTGCCCTCTTACAATGAGCAGTTCTTC
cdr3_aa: CASSRVPSYNEQFF

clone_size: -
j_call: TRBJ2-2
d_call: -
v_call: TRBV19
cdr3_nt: TGTGCCAGTAAAGGTGGTCCAGGGGCAGACACCGGGGAGCTGTTTTTT
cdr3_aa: CASKGGPGADTGELFF

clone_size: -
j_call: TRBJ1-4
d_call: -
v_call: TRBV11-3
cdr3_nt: TGTGCCAGCAGCTGGGGGGGCAGGCAAAATGAAAAACTGTTTTTT
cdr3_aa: CASSWGGRQNEKLFF

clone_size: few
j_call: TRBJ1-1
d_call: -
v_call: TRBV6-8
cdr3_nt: TGTGCCAGCAGTACTACCGGGACTTGGAACACTGAAGCTTTCTTT
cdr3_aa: CASSTTGTWNTEAFF

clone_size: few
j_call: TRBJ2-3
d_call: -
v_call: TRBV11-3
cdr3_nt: TGTGCCAGCGGGAAAGTAAGAGGGGGCACAGATACGCAGTATTTT
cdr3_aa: CASGKVRGGTDTQYF

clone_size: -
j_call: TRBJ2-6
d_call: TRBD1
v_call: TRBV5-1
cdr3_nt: TGCGCCAGCAGCTGGACAGGGGGCGCGTCTGGGGCCAACGTCCTGACTTTC
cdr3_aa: CASSWTGGASGANVLTF

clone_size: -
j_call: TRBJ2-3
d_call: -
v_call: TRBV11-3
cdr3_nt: TGTGCCAGCAGCTCCCACTCCATAGGAGGGGGCACAGATACGCAGTATTTT
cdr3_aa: CASSSHSIGGGTDTQYF

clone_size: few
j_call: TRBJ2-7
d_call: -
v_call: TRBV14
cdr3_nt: TGTGCCAGCAGCTGGGCAGTGACTTACGAGCAGTACTTC
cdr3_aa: CASSWAVTYEQYF

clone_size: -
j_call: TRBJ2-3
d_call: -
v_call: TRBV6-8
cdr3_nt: TGTGCCAGCAGTTACGGGGGGGCGGCAGATACGCAGTATTTT
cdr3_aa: CASSYGGAADTQYF

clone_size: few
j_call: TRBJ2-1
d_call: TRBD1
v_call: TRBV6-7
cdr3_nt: TGTGCCAGCAGAGACAGGGGGCTCTACAATGAGCAGTTCTTC
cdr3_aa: CASRDRGLYNEQFF

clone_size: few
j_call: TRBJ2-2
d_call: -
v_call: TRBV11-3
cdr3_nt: TGTGCCAGCAGGCCGTCGTGGGACACCGGGGAGCTGTTTTTT
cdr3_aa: CASRPSWDTGELFF

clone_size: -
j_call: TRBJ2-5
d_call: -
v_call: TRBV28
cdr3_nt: TGTGCCAGCAGTTCTCAGACCGACCGGGGGACCCAGTACTTC
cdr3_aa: CASSSQTDRGTQYF

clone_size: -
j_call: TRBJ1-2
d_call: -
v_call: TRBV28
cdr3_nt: TGTGCCAGCATTAAGGGACACTCTGGCTATGGCTACACCTTC
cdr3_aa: CASIKGHSGYGYTF

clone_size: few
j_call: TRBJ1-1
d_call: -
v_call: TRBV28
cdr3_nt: TGTGCCAGCAGGCCTGGGACCCCGACTGCCAACACTGAAGCTTTCTTT
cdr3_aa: CASRPGTPTANTEAFF

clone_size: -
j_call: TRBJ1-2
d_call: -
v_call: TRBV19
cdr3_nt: TGTGCCAGTACACGCCAAGCATCCAACTATGGCTACACCTTC
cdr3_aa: CASTRQASNYGYTF

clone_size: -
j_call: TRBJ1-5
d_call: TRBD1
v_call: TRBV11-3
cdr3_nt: TGTGCCAGCAGCTCAGGGGGTTTGCGCAATCAGCCCCAGCATTTT
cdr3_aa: CASSSGGLRNQPQHF

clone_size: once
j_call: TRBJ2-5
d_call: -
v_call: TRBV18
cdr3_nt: TGTGCCAGCTCACCTAGTGGAGAGACCCAGTACTTC
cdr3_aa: CASSPSGETQYF

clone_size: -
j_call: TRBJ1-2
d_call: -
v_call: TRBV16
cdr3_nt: TGTGCCAGCAGCCCCCGACAGGAGGGTGGCTATGGCTACACCTTC
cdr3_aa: CASSPRQEGGYGYTF

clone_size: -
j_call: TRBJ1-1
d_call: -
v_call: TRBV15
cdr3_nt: TGTGCCACCAGCAGAGATGGTCGGAACACTGAAGCTTTCTTT
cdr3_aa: CATSRDGRNTEAFF

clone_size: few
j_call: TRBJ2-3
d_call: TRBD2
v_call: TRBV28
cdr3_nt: TGTGCCAGCAGTTTCCTAGCGGGGACAGATACGCAGTATTTT
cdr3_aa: CASSFLAGTDTQYF

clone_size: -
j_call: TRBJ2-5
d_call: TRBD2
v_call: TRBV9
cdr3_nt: TGTGCCAGCAGCGTAGACGGGACTAGCGGAGAGACCCAGTACTTC
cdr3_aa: CASSVDGTSGETQYF

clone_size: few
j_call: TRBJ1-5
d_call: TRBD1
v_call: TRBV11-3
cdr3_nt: TGTGCCAGCAGCCAAGGGACAGACCGAAATCAGCCCCAGCATTTT
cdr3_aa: CASSQGTDRNQPQHF

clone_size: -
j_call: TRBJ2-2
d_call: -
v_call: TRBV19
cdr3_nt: TGTGCCAGTAGTGTGAGAGAATCCACCGGGGAGCTGTTTTTT
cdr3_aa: CASSVRESTGELFF

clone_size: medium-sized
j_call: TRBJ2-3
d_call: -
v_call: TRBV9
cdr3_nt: TGTGCCAGCAGCCCAGGGACCTTGTCTAACACAGATACGCAGTATTTT
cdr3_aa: CASSPGTLSNTDTQYF

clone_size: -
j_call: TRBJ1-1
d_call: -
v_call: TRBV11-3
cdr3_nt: TGTGCCAGCAGCTTAGTTTCATATGGGGGGCTTGGTACTGAAGCTTTCTTT
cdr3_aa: CASSLVSYGGLGTEAFF

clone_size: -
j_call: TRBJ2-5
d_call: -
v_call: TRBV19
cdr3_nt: TGTGCCAGTAGTATGGTCTGGGGCCAAGAGACCCAGTACTTC
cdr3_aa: CASSMVWGQETQYF

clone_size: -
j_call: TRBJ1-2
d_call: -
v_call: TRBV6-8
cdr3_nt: TGTGCCAGCAGTCCCCGGGGGGCGCGTGGCTACACCTTC
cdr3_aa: CASSPRGARGYTF

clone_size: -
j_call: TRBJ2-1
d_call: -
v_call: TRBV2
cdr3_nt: TGTGCCAGCAGGACCGGGGCGAGCTCCTACAATGAGCAGTTCTTC
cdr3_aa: CASRTGASSYNEQFF

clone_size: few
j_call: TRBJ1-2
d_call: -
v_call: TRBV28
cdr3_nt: TGTGCCAGCAGCCTCCCGCGAGGGAGGGATGGCTACACCTTC
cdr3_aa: CASSLPRGRDGYTF

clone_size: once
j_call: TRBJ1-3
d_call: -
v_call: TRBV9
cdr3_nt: TGTGCCAGCAGCGTAGAAGCAGCCGGAAACACCATATATTTT
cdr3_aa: CASSVEAAGNTIYF